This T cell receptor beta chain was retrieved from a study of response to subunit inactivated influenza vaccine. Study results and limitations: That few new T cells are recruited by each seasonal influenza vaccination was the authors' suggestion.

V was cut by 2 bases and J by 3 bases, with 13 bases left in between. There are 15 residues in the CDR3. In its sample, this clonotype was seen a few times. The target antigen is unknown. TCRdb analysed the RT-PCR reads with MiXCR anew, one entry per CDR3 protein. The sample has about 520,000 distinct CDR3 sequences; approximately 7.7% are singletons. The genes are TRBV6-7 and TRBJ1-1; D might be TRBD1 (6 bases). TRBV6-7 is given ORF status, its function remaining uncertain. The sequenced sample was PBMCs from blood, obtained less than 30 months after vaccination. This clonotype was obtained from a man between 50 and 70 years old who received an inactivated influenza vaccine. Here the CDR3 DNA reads TGTGCCAGCAGTTACGATGGGGGCATGGACACTGAAGCTTTCTTT. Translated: CASSYDGGMDTEAFF.